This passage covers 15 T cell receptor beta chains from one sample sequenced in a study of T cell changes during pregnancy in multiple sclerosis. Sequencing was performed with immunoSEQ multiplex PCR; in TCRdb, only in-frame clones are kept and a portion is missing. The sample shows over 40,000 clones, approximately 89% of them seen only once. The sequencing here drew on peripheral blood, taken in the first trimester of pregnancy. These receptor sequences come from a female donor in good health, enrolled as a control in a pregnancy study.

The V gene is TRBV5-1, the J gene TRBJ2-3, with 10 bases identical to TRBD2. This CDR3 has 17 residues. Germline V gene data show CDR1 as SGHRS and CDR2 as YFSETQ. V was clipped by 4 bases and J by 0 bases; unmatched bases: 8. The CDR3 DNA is TGCGCCAGCAGCATTCTTAGCGGGGGGCCTAGCACAGATACGCAGTATTTT. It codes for CASSILSGGPSTDTQYF.

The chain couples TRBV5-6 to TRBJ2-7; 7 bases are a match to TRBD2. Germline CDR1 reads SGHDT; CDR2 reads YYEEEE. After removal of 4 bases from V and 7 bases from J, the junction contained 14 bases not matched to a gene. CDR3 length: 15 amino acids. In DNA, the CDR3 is TGTGCCAGCAGCCCCGGAGGTAGCCTAGCGGAAGAGCAGTACTTC. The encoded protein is CASSPGGSLAEEQYF.

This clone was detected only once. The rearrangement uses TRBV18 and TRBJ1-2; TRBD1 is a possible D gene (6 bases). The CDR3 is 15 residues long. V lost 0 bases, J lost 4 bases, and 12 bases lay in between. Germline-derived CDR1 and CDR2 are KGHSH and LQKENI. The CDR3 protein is CASSPPLGGPYGYTF. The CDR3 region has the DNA TGTGCCAGCTCACCACCGCTGGGGGGGCCCTATGGCTACACCTTC. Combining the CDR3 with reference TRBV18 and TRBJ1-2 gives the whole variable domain NAGVMQNPRHLVRRRGQEARLRCSPMKGHSHVYWYRQLPEEGLKFMVYLQKENIIDESGMPKERFSAEFPKEGPSILRIQQVVRGDSAAYFCASSPPLGGPYGYTFGSGTRLTVV.

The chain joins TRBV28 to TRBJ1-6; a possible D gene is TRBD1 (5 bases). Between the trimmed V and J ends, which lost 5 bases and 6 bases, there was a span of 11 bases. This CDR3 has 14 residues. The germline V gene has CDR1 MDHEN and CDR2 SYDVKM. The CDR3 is CASSTAGPNSPLHF. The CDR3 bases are TGTGCCAGCAGTACAGCAGGGCCTAATTCACCCCTCCACTTT.

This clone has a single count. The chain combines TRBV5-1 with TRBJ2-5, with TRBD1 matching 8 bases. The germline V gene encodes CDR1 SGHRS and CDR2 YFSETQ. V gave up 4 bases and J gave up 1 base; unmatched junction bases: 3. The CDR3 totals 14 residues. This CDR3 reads CASSPTGGQETQYF. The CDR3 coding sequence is TGCGCCAGCAGCCCCACAGGGGGCCAAGAGACCCAGTACTTC.

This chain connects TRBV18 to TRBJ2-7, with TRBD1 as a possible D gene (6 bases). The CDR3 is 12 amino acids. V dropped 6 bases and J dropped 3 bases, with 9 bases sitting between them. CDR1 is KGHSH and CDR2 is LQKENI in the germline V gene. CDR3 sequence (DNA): TGTGCCAGCTCTTCACAGGGCTACGAGCAGTACTTC. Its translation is CASSSQGYEQYF.

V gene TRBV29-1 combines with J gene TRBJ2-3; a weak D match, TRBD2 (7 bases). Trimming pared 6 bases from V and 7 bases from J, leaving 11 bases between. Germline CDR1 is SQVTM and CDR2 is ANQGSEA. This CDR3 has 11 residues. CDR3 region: CSVGGGNTQYF. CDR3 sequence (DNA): TGCAGCGTGGGAGGGGGAAATACGCAGTATTTT.

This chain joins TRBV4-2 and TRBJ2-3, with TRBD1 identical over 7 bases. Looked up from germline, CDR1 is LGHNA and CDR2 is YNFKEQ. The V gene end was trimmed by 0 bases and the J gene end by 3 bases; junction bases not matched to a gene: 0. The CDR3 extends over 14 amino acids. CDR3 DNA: TGTGCCAGCAGCCAAGACAGGGGGACAGATACGCAGTATTTT. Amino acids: CASSQDRGTDTQYF.

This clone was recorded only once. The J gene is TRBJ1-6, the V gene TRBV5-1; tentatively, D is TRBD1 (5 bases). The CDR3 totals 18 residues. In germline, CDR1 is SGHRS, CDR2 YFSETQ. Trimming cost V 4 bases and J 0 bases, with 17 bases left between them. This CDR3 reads CASSNGHSLSSYNSPLHF. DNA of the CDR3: TGCGCCAGCAGCAATGGACACTCCCTCAGCTCCTATAATTCACCCCTCCACTTT. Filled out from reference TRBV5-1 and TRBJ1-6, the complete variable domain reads KAGVTQTPRYLIKTRGQQVTLSCSPISGHRSVSWYQQTPGQGLQFLFEYFSETQRNKGNFPGRFSGRQFSNSRSEMNVSTLELGDSALYLCASSNGHSLSSYNSPLHFGNGTRLTVT.

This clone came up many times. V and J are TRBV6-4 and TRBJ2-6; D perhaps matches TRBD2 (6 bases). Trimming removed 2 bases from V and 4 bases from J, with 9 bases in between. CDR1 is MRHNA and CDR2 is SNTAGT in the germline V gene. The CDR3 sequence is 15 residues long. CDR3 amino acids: CASSDGRSGANVLTF. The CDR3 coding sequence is TGTGCCAGCAGTGACGGGAGGAGCGGGGCCAACGTCCTGACTTTC.

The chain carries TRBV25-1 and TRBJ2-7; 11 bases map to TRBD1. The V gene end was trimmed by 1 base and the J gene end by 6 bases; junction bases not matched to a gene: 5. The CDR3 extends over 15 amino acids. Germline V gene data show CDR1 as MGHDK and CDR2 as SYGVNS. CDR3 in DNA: TGTGCCAGCAGTGAATCGGGACAGGGGGAGCTCGAGCAGTACTTC. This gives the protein CASSESGQGELEQYF.

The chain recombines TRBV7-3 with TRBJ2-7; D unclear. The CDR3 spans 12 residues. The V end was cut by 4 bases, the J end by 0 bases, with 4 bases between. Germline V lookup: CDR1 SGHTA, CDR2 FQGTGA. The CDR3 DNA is TGTGCCAGCAGCTCCAGCTCCTACGAGCAGTACTTC. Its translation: CASSSSSYEQYF.

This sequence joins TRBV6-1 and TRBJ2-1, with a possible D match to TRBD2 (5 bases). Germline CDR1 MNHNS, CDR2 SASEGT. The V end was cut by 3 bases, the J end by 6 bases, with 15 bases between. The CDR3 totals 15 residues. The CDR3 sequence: CASSEQGGTPNEQFF. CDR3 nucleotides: TGTGCCAGCAGTGAGCAAGGAGGTACCCCCAATGAGCAGTTCTTC.

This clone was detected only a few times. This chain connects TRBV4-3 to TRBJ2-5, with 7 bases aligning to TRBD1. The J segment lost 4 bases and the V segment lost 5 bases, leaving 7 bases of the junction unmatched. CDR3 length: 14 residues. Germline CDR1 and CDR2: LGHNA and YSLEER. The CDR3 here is CASSDRVNGETQYF. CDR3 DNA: TGCGCCAGCAGCGACAGGGTTAATGGAGAGACCCAGTACTTC.

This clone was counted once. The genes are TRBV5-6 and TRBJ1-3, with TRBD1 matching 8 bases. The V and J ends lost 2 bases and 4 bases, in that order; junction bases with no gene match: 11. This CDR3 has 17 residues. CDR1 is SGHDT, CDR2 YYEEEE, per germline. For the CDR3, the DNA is TGTGCCAGCAGCTTCATCCAGGCAGGGGGCAACGGAAACACCATATATTTT. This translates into CASSFIQAGGNGNTIYF.